The next 26 T cell receptor beta chains were all read from a single sample in a study of T cell responses to AZD1222 COVID-19 vaccine. Generated by immunoSEQ multiplex PCR, the TCRdb table keeps only in-frame clones and is missing some. The table shows around 130,000 clones, with over 85% occurring only once. Material: peripheral blood, obtained on day 0 of AZD1222 vaccination. The origin of the receptors is an adult in good health.

The chain couples TRBV5-6 to TRBJ1-2, with D perhaps TRBD1 (5 bases). V lost 5 bases, J lost 4 bases, and 15 bases lay in between. CDR3 length: 14 residues. Germline values: CDR1 SGHDT, CDR2 YYEEEE. The CDR3 loop reads CASSTGPKGYGYTF. The CDR3 nucleotides read TGTGCCAGCAGTACAGGACCCAAAGGCTATGGCTACACCTTC.

The CDR3 protein is CASSYSGGAGNPQHF. CDR3 nucleotide sequence: TGTGCCAGCAGTTACTCAGGAGGGGCCGGAAATCCCCAGCATTTT. The rearrangement joins TRBV6-5 to TRBJ1-5, with a tentative D call TRBD1 (5 bases). V was cut by 0 bases and J by 10 bases, with 16 bases left in between. From germline, CDR1 is MNHEY and CDR2 SVGAGI. The CDR3 is 15 residues long.

This clone occurred a few times. The rearrangement links TRBV14 to TRBJ1-2; D not certain. From germline, CDR1 is SGHDN and CDR2 FVKESK. This CDR3 is built from 13 residues. Trimming removed 4 bases at V and 8 bases at J, with 14 bases between. CDR3 nucleotide sequence: TGTGCCAGCAGCCCGCTTCGAACTGGGGGCTACACCTTC. It specifies CASSPLRTGGYTF. The full variable domain, rest sourced from reference TRBV14 and TRBJ1-2, is EAGVTQFPSHSVIEKGQTVTLRCDPISGHDNLYWYRRVMGKEIKFLLHFVKESKQDESGMPNNRFLAERTGGTYSTLKVQPAELEDSGVYFCASSPLRTGGYTFGSGTRLTVV.

This chain joins TRBV3-1 (or the pseudogene TRBV3-2) and TRBJ2-7; 9 nucleotides align to TRBD1. CDR3 length: 13 amino acids. J lost 6 bases, V lost 4 bases, and 4 bases had no gene match. Germline V gene data show CDR1 as LGHDT and CDR2 as YNNKEL (reference sequence). The CDR3 nucleotides read TGTGCCAGCAGCCTCAGGACAGGGGCCGAGCAGTACTTC. Protein: CASSLRTGAEQYF.

The rearrangement links TRBV19 to TRBJ1-2; 8 nucleotides align to TRBD1. Germline CDR1 LNHDA, CDR2 SQIVND (reference sequence). This CDR3 has 14 amino acids. Trimming took 5 bases from V and 3 from J; bases not matched to a gene: 5. The CDR3 nucleotides read TGTGCCAGTAGTGTGGGGACAGGAGACTATGGCTACACCTTC. This sequence encodes CASSVGTGDYGYTF.

The gene calls are TRBV18 and TRBJ2-5; no reliable D call. There are 15 residues in the CDR3. V lost 3 bases and J 5 bases, leaving 16 bases between the germline ends. Per the germline V gene, CDR1 is KGHSH and CDR2 is LQKENI. The CDR3 sequence: CASSPLPEVGETQYF. CDR3 bases: TGTGCCAGCTCACCCCTGCCTGAGGTTGGCGAGACCCAGTACTTC.

The chain recombines TRBV19 with TRBJ2-7; D is possibly TRBD1 or TRBD2 (5 bases each). The CDR3 has 15 amino acids. The germline CDR1 and CDR2 sequences are LNHDA and SQIVND (reference sequence). V shed 1 base and J shed 4 bases, with 14 bases lying between them. CDR3 sequence (DNA): TGTGCCAGTAGTATAGTCGGGGACCCGACGTACGAGCAGTACTTC. Translation: CASSIVGDPTYEQYF.

The chain is built from TRBV18 and TRBJ1-2, with D tentatively TRBD1 (5 bases). V was shortened by 5 bases and J by 1 base, with 8 bases between the two germline ends. The CDR3 extends over 13 amino acids. From germline, CDR1 is KGHSH and CDR2 LQKENI. DNA for the CDR3: TGTGCCAGCTCAAAACAGGTTAACTATGGCTACACCTTC. This gives the protein CASSKQVNYGYTF.

The J gene is TRBJ2-6, the V gene TRBV5-1; possible D gene TRBD1, 5 bases. The V and J ends lost 0 bases and 4 bases respectively, with 11 bases between them. The CDR3 loop spans 16 amino acids. Germline CDR1 SGHRS, CDR2 YFSETQ. The CDR3 DNA is TGCGCCAGCAGCTTGGTTTCAGGGAACGGGGCCAACGTCCTGACTTTC. Its protein product is CASSLVSGNGANVLTF.

CDR3 DNA sequence: TGTGCCAGTAGACGTCTGACGGACAACTATGGCTACACCTTC. The encoded protein is CASRRLTDNYGYTF. V is TRBV19 and J is TRBJ1-2, with D unclear. Germline loops: CDR1 LNHDA, CDR2 SQIVND (reference sequence). The CDR3 has 14 amino acids. V was clipped by 6 bases and J by 2 bases, with 13 bases between them.

The chain couples TRBV18 to TRBJ1-3; possible D gene TRBD1, 5 bases. The germline V gene has CDR1 KGHSH and CDR2 LQKENI. Trimming removed 6 bases at V and 0 bases at J, with 18 bases between. The CDR3 runs 17 residues. The CDR3 sequence is CASSTNTGLHSGNTIYF. For the CDR3, the DNA is TGTGCCAGCTCCACCAATACAGGTTTGCACTCTGGAAACACCATATATTTT.

The chain employs TRBV5-4 and TRBJ1-1; 9 nucleotides match TRBD1. The CDR3 contains 14 residues. CDR1 and CDR2 from the germline V gene are SGHNT and YYREEE (reference sequence). V dropped 3 bases and J dropped 4; count of bases not matched to a gene: 4. CDR3 sequence: CASSSQGASTEAFF. The CDR3 DNA is TGTGCCAGCAGCTCACAGGGGGCCAGCACTGAAGCTTTCTTT.

The chain employs TRBV18 and TRBJ1-3; D uncertain. Germline V gives CDR1 KGHSH, CDR2 LQKENI. Trimming removed 3 bases at V and 8 bases at J, with 14 bases between. The CDR3 loop spans 14 amino acids. CDR3 in DNA: TGTGCCAGCTCACCTCAGGATGGGGTACACACCATATATTTT. Translated: CASSPQDGVHTIYF.

The chain is built from TRBV3-1 (or the pseudogene TRBV3-2) and TRBJ2-1, with TRBD1 matching 8 bases. The CDR3 totals 12 residues. Germline loops: CDR1 LGHDT, CDR2 YNNKEL (reference sequence). Unmatched junction bases numbered 5, after V lost 4 bases and J lost 12 bases. CDR3 in amino acids: CASSLRQGSQFF. The CDR3 nucleotides are TGTGCCAGCAGCCTACGACAGGGGTCGCAGTTCTTC.

This clone was seen only once. V is TRBV7-8 and J is TRBJ2-7; possible D gene TRBD2, 7 bases. Per the germline V gene, CDR1 is SGHVS and CDR2 is FQNEAQ. The CDR3 consists of 18 residues. Trimming stripped 3 bases from V and 1 base from J, with 22 bases between. The CDR3 region is CASSFPLTTGGRSYEQYF. The CDR3 DNA reads as TGTGCCAGCAGCTTCCCCCTTACAACGGGGGGCCGGTCCTACGAGCAGTACTTC.

This chain joins TRBV5-8 and TRBJ2-3; 10 bases are a match to TRBD2. Per the germline V gene, CDR1 is SGHTS and CDR2 is YDEGEE. CDR3 size: 15 residues. The V and J ends lost 3 bases and 2 bases, in that order; junction bases with no gene match: 3. The CDR3 nucleotides read TGTGCCAGCAGCTCTGGACTAGCGGCCACAGATACGCAGTATTTT. Encoded protein: CASSSGLAATDTQYF.

This chain links TRBV9 with TRBJ2-1; D is possibly TRBD1 (5 bases). Germline assignment: CDR1 SGDLS and CDR2 YYNGEE. The CDR3 contains 15 residues. The ends were cut back, 0 bases at V and 5 bases at J, with 12 bases in the middle. CDR3 nucleotide sequence: TGTGCCAGCAGCGTAGGGGCAGGGCTCGACAATGAGCAGTTCTTC. It encodes CASSVGAGLDNEQFF.

The gene calls are TRBV18 and TRBJ1-2, with no clear D. The CDR3 is made up of 13 amino acids. V was shortened by 0 bases and J by 8 bases, with 10 bases between the two germline ends. Germline assignment: CDR1 KGHSH and CDR2 LQKENI. CDR3 protein: CASSPPPPRGYTF. The CDR3 coding sequence is TGTGCCAGCTCACCACCCCCCCCTAGGGGCTACACCTTC.

The genes are TRBV15 and TRBJ1-2, with D perhaps matching TRBD1 (5 bases). Trimming took 7 bases from V and 8 from J, leaving 11 bases between them. The CDR3 has 11 amino acids. Germline CDR1 reads LNHNV; CDR2 reads YYDKDF (reference sequence). The CDR3 here is CATKAGFGYTF. The CDR3 nucleotides read TGTGCCACCAAGGCAGGGTTCGGCTACACCTTC.

This clone appeared a single time. The chain has TRBV10-3 and TRBJ2-4, with D hard to call. V dropped 3 bases and J dropped 3 bases, with 9 bases sitting between them. The CDR3 loop spans 14 amino acids. Germline assignment: CDR1 ENHRY and CDR2 SYGVKD. The DNA of the CDR3 is TGTGCCATCAGTGACAACAGTGGCAAAAACATTCAGTACTTC. This gives the protein CAISDNSGKNIQYF.

V usage is TRBV7-9 and J usage is TRBJ2-2, with 8 bases that match TRBD1. The CDR3 covers 15 residues. The V gene's germline CDR1 is SEHNR and CDR2 FQNEAQ (reference sequence). J gave up 4 bases and V 3 bases, and 4 bases lay outside the gene matches. This CDR3 is CASSLGQVSTGELFF. DNA for the CDR3: TGTGCCAGCAGCTTGGGACAGGTCAGCACCGGGGAGCTGTTTTTT.

The chain recombines TRBV7-6 with TRBJ1-1; the D is unclear. The CDR3 runs to 15 residues. The V gene's germline CDR1 is SGHVS and CDR2 FNYEAQ. V dropped 1 base and J dropped 4 bases, with 13 bases sitting between them. DNA of the CDR3: TGTGCCAGCAGCTTAGAAGGCGGAAGGGTCACTGAAGCTTTCTTT. Its protein product is CASSLEGGRVTEAFF. Looking up the rest from reference TRBV7-6 and TRBJ1-1 gives the full variable domain: GAGVSQSPRYKVTKRGQDVALRCDPISGHVSLYWYRQALGQGPEFLTYFNYEAQQDKSGLPNDRFSAERPEGSISTLTIQRTEQRDSAMYRCASSLEGGRVTEAFFGQGTRLTVV.

The rearrangement uses TRBV18 and TRBJ2-4; the D gene could be TRBD1 or TRBD2 (6 bases each). V lost 2 bases to trimming and J lost 0 bases, with 11 bases between them. The CDR3 is 16 residues long. Germline-derived CDR1 and CDR2 are KGHSH and LQKENI. This chain's CDR3 is CASSPRGEEAKNIQYF. CDR3 DNA sequence: TGTGCCAGCTCACCAAGGGGGGAGGAAGCCAAAAACATTCAGTACTTC.

The chain employs TRBV13 and TRBJ2-3; 8 nucleotides agree with TRBD1. The length of the CDR3 is 16 residues. Germline loops: CDR1 PRHDT, CDR2 FYEKMQ (reference sequence). With V trimmed by 2 bases and J by 2 bases, 6 bases remained unmatched. The CDR3: CASSLRQQGATDTQYF. DNA of the CDR3: TGTGCCAGCAGCTTAAGGCAGCAGGGGGCCACAGATACGCAGTATTTT.

CDR3 protein: CASSSDPPGQPQHF. CDR3 nucleotide sequence: TGTGCCAGCAGCTCTGACCCCCCGGGGCAGCCCCAGCATTTT. The J gene is TRBJ1-5, the V gene TRBV7-9; D gene unclear. V was clipped by 4 bases and J by 7 bases, with 14 bases between them. Germline CDR1 reads SEHNR; CDR2 reads FQNEAQ (reference sequence). This CDR3 region has 14 residues.

This chain joins TRBV12-3 or TRBV12-4 and TRBJ2-7; 8 bases map to TRBD1. Trimming at V came to 3 bases and at J to 3 bases, leaving 1 base not matched to a gene. This CDR3 spans 13 amino acids. In DNA form, the CDR3 reads TGTGCCAGCAGTTTCGGGACAGGCTACGAGCAGTACTTC. It translates to CASSFGTGYEQYF.